This T cell receptor (beta chain) was captured by sequencing in a study of identical twins. General study findings and limits: Abundant beta clonotypes from cord blood had fewer insertions, unlike memory repertoires, which showed none. In monozygotic twins, models underestimated the sharing of out-of-frame TCR alpha. There was an excess of low generation probability in the out-of-frame alpha sequences that twins shared.

A universal primer site came from template switching; cDNA carried unique molecular identifiers. TCRdb reprocessed the 5' RACE reads with MiXCR, giving one entry per CDR3 protein. This sample carries some 500,000 distinct CDR3 sequences, around 14% of them seen once, and the ten largest clones take around 0.48%. Germline CDR1 reads SGHVS; CDR2 reads FQNEAQ. The CDR3 has 17 amino acids. Trimming cost V 1 base and J 1 base, with 15 bases left between them. With respect to this clonotype: The antigen remains undetermined.

These data were also reused for a study on yellow fever vaccine responses in identical twins.

The material sequenced was CD4+ T cells sorted from blood. The chain uses TRBV7-8 and TRBJ2-3; a weak D match, TRBD2 (6 bases). The clonotype originates from a woman in her late teens or twenties in good health. In nucleotides, the CDR3 is TGTGCCAGCAGCTTAGATGAAGGCGGGGTAGGCACAGATACGCAGTATTTT. Its translation is CASSLDEGGVGTDTQYF.